This T cell receptor (beta chain) originates from a study of T cell responses to AZD1222 COVID-19 vaccine. Clones were sequenced by immunoSEQ multiplex PCR, and TCRdb holds only the in-frame ones, with some missing. The sample includes about 86,000 clones, around 80% of them seen just once. The length of the CDR3 is 14 residues. Trimming cost V 4 bases and J 0 bases, with 10 bases left between them. CDR1 is LGHDT, CDR2 YNNKEL, per germline (reference sequence). Regarding this clone: Its target is unknown.

Points from the study as a whole: Just a handful of AZD1222 recipients were seropositive at baseline. White British donors predominated, females outnumbered males, and clonal diversity was possibly underestimated. Spike was spanned by vaccine-associated CD4 TCRs, which were dominant at 160-218 and 743-854.

V usage is TRBV3-1 (or the pseudogene TRBV3-2) and J usage is TRBJ2-7, with unresolved D. The specimen comprised peripheral blood, sampled on day 0 of AZD1222 vaccination. The TCR comes from an adult in good health. CDR3 sequence reads: CASSPQTSSYEQYF. CDR3 coding DNA: TGTGCCAGCAGCCCCCAAACGTCCTCCTACGAGCAGTACTTC.